These 3 T cell receptor beta chains came from one sample sequenced in a study of T cells in Graves' hyperthyroidism and ophthalmopathy. Amplification of TCR beta CDR3 regions was performed using RNA transcripts as template. The TCR CDR3 first-round RT-PCR relied on the HTBI primer set. One entry per CDR3 protein results from TCRdb running MiXCR on the multiplex PCR reads. The sample lists about 700,000 distinct CDR3 sequences; approximately 14% were seen once. Specimen: blood. These receptors were collected from a woman younger than 30 with Graves' hyperthyroidism.

There are a few counts of this clonotype. This rearrangement joins TRBV7-6 to TRBJ2-6, with 9 bases that match TRBD1. The J segment lost 4 bases and the V segment lost 4 bases, leaving 11 bases of the junction unmatched. The length of the CDR3 is 18 residues. Germline CDR1 is SGHVS and CDR2 is FNYEAQ. For the CDR3, the DNA is TGTGCCAGCAGCTCAAGATTACAGGGGGCGCCCGGGGCCAACGTCCTGACTTTC. Protein sequence: CASSSRLQGAPGANVLTF.

The chain uses TRBV13 and TRBJ2-1; TRBD2 might be the D (5 bases). Trimming left V 1 base short and J 1 base short, with 17 bases between. Germline assignment: CDR1 PRHDT and CDR2 FYEKMQ (reference sequence). This CDR3 comprises 18 residues. The CDR3 here is CASSLVGSEGESYNEQFF. As DNA, the CDR3 is TGTGCCAGCAGCTTAGTGGGATCAGAGGGAGAATCCTACAATGAGCAGTTCTTC.

This clonotype was found many times. The CDR3, as DNA: TGTGCCAGCAGTTACTCGTGGAGATTCAATAGCAATCAGCCCCAGCATTTT. This gives the protein CASSYSWRFNSNQPQHF. The gene calls are TRBV6-2 or TRBV6-3 and TRBJ1-5; D uncertain. This CDR3 is 17 amino acids long. The V gene lost 0 bases and the J gene lost 0 bases, with 12 bases spanning the gap. The germline gives CDR1 MNHEY, CDR2 SVGEGT.